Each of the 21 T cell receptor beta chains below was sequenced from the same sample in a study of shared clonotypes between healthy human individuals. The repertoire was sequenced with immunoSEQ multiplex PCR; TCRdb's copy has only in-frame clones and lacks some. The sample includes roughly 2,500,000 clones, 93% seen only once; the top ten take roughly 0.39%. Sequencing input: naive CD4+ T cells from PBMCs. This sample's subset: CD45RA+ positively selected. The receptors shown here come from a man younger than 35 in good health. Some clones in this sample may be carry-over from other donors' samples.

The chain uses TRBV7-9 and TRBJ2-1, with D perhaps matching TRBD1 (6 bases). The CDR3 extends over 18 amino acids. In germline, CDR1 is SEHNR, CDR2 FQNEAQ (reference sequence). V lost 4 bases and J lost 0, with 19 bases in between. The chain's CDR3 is CASSSLPDTGSSYNEQFF. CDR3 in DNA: TGTGCCAGCAGCTCCCTTCCAGATACAGGGAGCTCCTACAATGAGCAGTTCTTC.

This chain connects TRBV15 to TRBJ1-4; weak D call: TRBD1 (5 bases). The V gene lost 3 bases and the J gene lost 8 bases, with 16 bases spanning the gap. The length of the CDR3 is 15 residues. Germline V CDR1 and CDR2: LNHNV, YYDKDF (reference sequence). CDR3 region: CATSSAGAGKEKLFF. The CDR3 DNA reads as TGTGCCACCAGCAGTGCTGGGGCGGGGAAAGAAAAACTGTTTTTT.

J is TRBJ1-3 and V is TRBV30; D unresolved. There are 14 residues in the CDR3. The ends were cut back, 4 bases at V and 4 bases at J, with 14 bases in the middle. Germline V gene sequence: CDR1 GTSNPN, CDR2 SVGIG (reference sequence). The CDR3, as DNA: TGTGCCTGGAATGGGGAGAAGACGGGAAACACCATATATTTT. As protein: CAWNGEKTGNTIYF.

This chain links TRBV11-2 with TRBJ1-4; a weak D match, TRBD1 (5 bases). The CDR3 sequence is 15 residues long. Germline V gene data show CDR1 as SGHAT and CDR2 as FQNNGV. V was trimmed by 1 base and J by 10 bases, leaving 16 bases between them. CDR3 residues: CASSLVDGRAAKLFF. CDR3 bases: TGTGCCAGCAGCTTAGTAGACGGCAGGGCCGCAAAACTGTTTTTT. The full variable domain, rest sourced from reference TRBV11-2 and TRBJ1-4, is EAGVAQSPRYKIIEKRQSVAFWCNPISGHATLYWYQQILGQGPKLLIQFQNNGVVDDSQLPKDRFSAERLKGVDSTLKIQPAKLEDSAVYLCASSLVDGRAAKLFFGSGTQLSVL.

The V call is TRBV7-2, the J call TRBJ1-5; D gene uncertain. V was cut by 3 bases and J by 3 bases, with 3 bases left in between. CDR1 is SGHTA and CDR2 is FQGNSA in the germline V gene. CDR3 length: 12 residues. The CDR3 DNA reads TGTGCCAGCAGCTTCATCAATCAGCCCCAGCATTTT. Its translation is CASSFINQPQHF.

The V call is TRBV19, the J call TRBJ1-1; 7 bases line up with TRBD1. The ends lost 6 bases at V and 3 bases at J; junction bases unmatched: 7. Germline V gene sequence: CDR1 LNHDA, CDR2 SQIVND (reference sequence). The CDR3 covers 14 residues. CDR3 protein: CASRLQGSYTEAFF. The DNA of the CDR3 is TGTGCCAGTAGGCTACAGGGGTCGTACACTGAAGCTTTCTTT. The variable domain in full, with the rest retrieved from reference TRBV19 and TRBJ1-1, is DGGITQSPKYLFRKEGQNVTLSCEQNLNHDAMYWYRQDPGQGLRLIYYSQIVNDFQKGDIAEGYSVSREKKESFPLTVTSAQKNPTAFYLCASRLQGSYTEAFFGQGTRLTVV.

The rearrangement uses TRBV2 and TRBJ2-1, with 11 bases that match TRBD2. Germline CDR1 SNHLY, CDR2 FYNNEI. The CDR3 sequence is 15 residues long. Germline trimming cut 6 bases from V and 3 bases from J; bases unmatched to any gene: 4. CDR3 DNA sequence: TGTGCCAGCAGAGCTGGACTAGCGGGCTACAATGAGCAGTTCTTC. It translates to CASRAGLAGYNEQFF. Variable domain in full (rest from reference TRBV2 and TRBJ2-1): EPEVTQTPSHQVTQMGQEVILRCVPISNHLYFYWYRQILGQKVEFLVSFYNNEISEKSEIFDDQFSVERPDGSNFTLKIRSTKLEDSAMYFCASRAGLAGYNEQFFGPGTRLTVL.

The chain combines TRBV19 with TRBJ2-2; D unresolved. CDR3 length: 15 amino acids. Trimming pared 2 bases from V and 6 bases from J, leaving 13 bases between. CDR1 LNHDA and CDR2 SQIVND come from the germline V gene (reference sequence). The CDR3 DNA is TGTGCCAGTAGTATACTCCTCGCAACAGCCGGGGAGCTGTTTTTT. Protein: CASSILLATAGELFF.

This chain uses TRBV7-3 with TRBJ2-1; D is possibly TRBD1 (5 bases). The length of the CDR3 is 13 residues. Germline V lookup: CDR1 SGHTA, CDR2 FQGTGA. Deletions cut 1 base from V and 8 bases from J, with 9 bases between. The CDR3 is CASSLNRLDEQFF. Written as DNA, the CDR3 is TGTGCCAGCAGCTTAAACAGGCTGGATGAGCAGTTCTTC.

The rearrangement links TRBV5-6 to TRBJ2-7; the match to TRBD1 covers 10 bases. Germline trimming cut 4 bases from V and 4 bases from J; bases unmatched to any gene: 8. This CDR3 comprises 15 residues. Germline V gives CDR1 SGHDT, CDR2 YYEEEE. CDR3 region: CASSPTTGGSYEQYF. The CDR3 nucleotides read TGTGCCAGCAGCCCTACGACAGGGGGCAGTTACGAGCAGTACTTC.

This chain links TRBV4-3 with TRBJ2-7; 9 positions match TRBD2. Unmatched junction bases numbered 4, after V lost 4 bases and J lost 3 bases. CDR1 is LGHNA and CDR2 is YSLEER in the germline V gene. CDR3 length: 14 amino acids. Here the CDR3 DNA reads TGCGCCAGCAGCCCATTAGCGGGAGTCTACGAGCAGTACTTC. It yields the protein CASSPLAGVYEQYF.

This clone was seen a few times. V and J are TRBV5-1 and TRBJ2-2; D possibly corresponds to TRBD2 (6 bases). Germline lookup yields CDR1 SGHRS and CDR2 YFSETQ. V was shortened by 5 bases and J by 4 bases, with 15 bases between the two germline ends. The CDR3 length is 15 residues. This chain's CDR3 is CASRTSTGGTGELFF. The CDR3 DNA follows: TGCGCCAGCAGAACTAGCACCGGTGGCACCGGGGAGCTGTTTTTT.

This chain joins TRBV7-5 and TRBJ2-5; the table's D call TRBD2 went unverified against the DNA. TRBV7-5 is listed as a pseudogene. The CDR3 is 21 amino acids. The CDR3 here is CARSPRVQGLAGGGAQETQYF. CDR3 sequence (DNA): TGTGCCAGAAGCCCCCGGGTTCAGGGACTAGCGGGAGGAGGGGCTCAAGAGACCCAGTACTTC.

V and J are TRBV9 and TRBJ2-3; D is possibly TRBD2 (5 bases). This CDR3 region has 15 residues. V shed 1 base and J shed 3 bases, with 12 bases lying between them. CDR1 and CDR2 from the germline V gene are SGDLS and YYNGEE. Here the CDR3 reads CASSVPRAGTDTQYF. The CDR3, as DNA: TGTGCCAGCAGCGTACCGAGGGCAGGAACAGATACGCAGTATTTT.

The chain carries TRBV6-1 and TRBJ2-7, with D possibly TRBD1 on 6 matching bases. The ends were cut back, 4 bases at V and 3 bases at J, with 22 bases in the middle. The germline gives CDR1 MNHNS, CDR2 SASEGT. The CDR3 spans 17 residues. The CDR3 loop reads CASSGSPLGQLLYEQYF. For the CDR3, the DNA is TGTGCCAGCAGTGGCTCGCCCCTTGGACAGCTCCTCTACGAGCAGTACTTC.

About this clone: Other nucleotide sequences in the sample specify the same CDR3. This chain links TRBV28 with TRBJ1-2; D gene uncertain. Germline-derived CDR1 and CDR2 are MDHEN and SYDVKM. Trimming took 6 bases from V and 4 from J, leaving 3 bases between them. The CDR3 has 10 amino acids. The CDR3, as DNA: TGTGCCAGCAGCAGCTATGGCTACACCTTC. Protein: CASSSYGYTF.

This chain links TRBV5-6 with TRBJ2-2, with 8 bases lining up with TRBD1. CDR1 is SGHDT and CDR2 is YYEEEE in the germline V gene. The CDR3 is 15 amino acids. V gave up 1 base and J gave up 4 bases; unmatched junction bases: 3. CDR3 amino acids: CASSLPGGSTGELFF. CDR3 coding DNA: TGTGCCAGCAGCTTGCCAGGGGGCAGCACCGGGGAGCTGTTTTTT.

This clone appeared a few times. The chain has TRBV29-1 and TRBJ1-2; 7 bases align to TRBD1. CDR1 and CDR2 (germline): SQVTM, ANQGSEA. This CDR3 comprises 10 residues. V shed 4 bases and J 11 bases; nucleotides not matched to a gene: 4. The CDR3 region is CSVGDSSYTF. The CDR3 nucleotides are TGCAGCGTTGGGGACAGCTCGTACACCTTC.

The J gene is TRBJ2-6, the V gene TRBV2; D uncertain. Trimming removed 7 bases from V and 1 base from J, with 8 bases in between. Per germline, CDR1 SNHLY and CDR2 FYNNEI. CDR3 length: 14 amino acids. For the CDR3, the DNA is TGTGCCAGCATATTGTATTCTGGGGCCAACGTCCTGACTTTC. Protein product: CASILYSGANVLTF.

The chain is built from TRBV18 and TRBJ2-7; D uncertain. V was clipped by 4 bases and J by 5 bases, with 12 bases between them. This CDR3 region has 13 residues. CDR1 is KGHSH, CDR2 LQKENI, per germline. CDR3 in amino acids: CASSRLEGDEQYF. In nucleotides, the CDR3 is TGTGCCAGCTCACGCCTGGAAGGAGACGAGCAGTACTTC.

CDR3 sequence (DNA): TGTGCCAGCGTTGCTGAACCCCCCTACACCTTC. Amino acids: CASVAEPPYTF. V is TRBV2 and J is TRBJ1-2, with D uncertain. The germline CDR1 and CDR2 sequences are SNHLY and FYNNEI. Trimming took off 8 bases at V and 10 bases at J, with 14 bases between the two ends. There are 11 residues in the CDR3.